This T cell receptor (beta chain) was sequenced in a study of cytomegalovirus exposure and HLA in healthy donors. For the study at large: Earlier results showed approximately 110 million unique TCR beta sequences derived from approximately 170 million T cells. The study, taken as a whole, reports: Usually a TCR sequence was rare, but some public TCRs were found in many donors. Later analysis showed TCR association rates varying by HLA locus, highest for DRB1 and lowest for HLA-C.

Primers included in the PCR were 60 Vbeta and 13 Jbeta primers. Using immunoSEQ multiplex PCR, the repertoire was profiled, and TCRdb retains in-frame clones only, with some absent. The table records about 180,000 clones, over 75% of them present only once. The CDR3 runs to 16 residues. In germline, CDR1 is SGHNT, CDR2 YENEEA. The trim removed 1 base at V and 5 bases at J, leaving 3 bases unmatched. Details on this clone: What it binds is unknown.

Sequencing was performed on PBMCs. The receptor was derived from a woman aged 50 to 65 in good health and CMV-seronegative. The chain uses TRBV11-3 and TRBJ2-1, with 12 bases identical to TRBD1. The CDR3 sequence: CASSLAGQGADNEQFF. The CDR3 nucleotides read TGTGCCAGCAGCTTAGCGGGACAGGGGGCAGACAATGAGCAGTTCTTC.